These T cell receptor beta chains were read from a single sample in a study of graft-versus-host responses after intestinal transplantation. The table came from immunoSEQ multiplex PCR; TCRdb's copy has only in-frame clones and leaves some out. The repertoire holds roughly 27,000 clones, with around four fifths as singletons. The specimen was ileum tissue, collected 98 days after intestinal transplantation. All receptors derive from a human patient who received an intestinal transplant, so some T cells may come from the graft donor. Both conserved end residues are part of each CDR3. A D gene is named only where the DNA matches it firmly. Rows may omit the clone size; those that give it use once, few, many or a size class.

D,V,J,size,DNA,CDR3
NA,TRBV11-2,TRBJ1-2,NA,TGTGCCAGCAGCTTAGAGGGGACAGGCTACACCTTC,CASSLEGTGYTF
NA,TRBV11-2,TRBJ2-7,NA,TGTGCCAGCAGCGAGCGTGGCCTAGCTCTCATCTACGAGCAGTACTTC,CASSERGLALIYEQYF
NA,TRBV6-5,TRBJ2-7,few,TGTGCCAGCAGTTATACCCTTCTTACGAACGAGCAGTACTTC,CASSYTLLTNEQYF
NA,TRBV9,TRBJ2-2,NA,TGTGCCAGCAGCCCCACCCTGGCGGGGTACACCGGGGAGCTGTTTTTT,CASSPTLAGYTGELFF
NA,TRBV5-6,TRBJ2-2,NA,TGTGCCAGCAGCATGATAACAGGGCCCGGGGAGCTGTTTTTT,CASSMITGPGELFF
NA,TRBV4-1,TRBJ2-5,once,TGCGCCAGCAGCCCGGAAGGGGCATGGACCCAGTACTTC,CASSPEGAWTQYF
NA,TRBV10-3,TRBJ2-3,few,TGTGCCATCAGTGAGCCATTAGGGACTGCCCTAGGGCGTACGCAGTATTTT,CAISEPLGTALGRTQYF
NA,TRBV6-1,TRBJ2-7,NA,TGTGCCATCGGACACGACGTTCGGGAGCAGTACTTC,CAIGHDVREQYF
NA,TRBV5-1,TRBJ1-5,few,TGCGCCAGCAGCCCCGGAGATAATAGCAATCAGCCCCAGCATTTT,CASSPGDNSNQPQHF
TRBD1,TRBV2,TRBJ2-1,NA,TGTGCCAACCACAAATTACAGGGGGCCGGGAATGAGCAGTTCTTC,CANHKLQGAGNEQFF
NA,TRBV5-8,TRBJ1-4,NA,TGTGCCAGCGGATACCGGTTTACAACTAATGAAAAACTGTTTTTT,CASGYRFTTNEKLFF
TRBD1,TRBV6-5,TRBJ1-4,NA,TGTGCCAGCAGTTCAGGGGGACGGCGAGATGAAAAACTGTTTTTT,CASSSGGRRDEKLFF
NA,TRBV12-5,TRBJ2-7,NA,TGTGCTAGTGGTTTCACAAACGAGCAGTACTTC,CASGFTNEQYF
TRBD2,TRBV11-2,TRBJ2-1,once,TGTGCCAGCAGCTTAGATGGGTATTCCGGGGGGTATGACAATGAGCAGTTCTTC,CASSLDGYSGGYDNEQFF
NA,TRBV6-5,TRBJ1-1,NA,TGTGCCAGCAGCCGAACCCCAGGGGTGACTGAAGCTTTCTTT,CASSRTPGVTEAFF
NA,TRBV6-1,TRBJ2-7,once,TGTGCCAGCGGGTGGGACCAAAGCTACGAGCAGTACTTC,CASGWDQSYEQYF
NA,TRBV2,TRBJ2-1,NA,TGTGCCGTGAACCGGGGGTCCTACAATGAGCAGTTCTTC,CAVNRGSYNEQFF
NA,TRBV27,TRBJ2-2,few,TGTGCCAGCAGTTTCGGGGGTGGGGGCGGGGAGCTGTTTTTT,CASSFGGGGGELFF
NA,TRBV6-6,TRBJ1-1,NA,TGTGCCAGCAGCACGGGGGTCCCTGAAGCTTTCTTT,CASSTGVPEAFF
NA,TRBV7-3,TRBJ1-1,NA,TGTGCCAGCAGCCCCGGGTCCCGCGCTGAAGCTTTCTTT,CASSPGSRAEAFF
NA,TRBV5-5,TRBJ1-4,NA,TGTGCCAGCAGCTTGGTTCCGGGTTTGTCTAATGAAAAACTGTTTTTT,CASSLVPGLSNEKLFF
TRBD2,TRBV11-2,TRBJ2-5,NA,TGTGCCAGCAGCAGACTAGCGGGGGGGCTGGAGACCCAGTACTTC,CASSRLAGGLETQYF
NA,TRBV4-1,TRBJ1-1,NA,TGCGCCAGCAGCCAAGAGGTATGGTTAAGGGGCTACACTGAAGCTTTCTTT,CASSQEVWLRGYTEAFF
NA,TRBV4-1,TRBJ2-7,few,TGCGCCAGCAGCCTGACTAGGGCGGAGCAGGCCGAGCAGTACTTC,CASSLTRAEQAEQYF
NA,TRBV5-1,TRBJ1-1,NA,TGCGCCAGCCGCTTGACACCCGAAGGGAGCACTGAAGCTTTCTTT,CASRLTPEGSTEAFF
NA,TRBV25-1,TRBJ1-1,NA,TGTGCCAGCAGTGACCCGGCTTCGGGGGGGCGTTTCACTGAAGCTTTCTTT,CASSDPASGGRFTEAFF
NA,TRBV28,TRBJ2-7,few,TGTGCCAGCAGTCCTACAATATTCCCTTACGAGCAGTACTTC,CASSPTIFPYEQYF
NA,TRBV5-1,TRBJ1-1,NA,TGCGCCAGCAGCTTGGGGGACACCTCCACTGAAGCTTTCTTT,CASSLGDTSTEAFF